This T cell receptor beta chain appears in the sequencing data of a study of T cell clonality in common variable immunodeficiency. Study-wide findings and caveats: Compared with healthy controls, CVID subjects showed increased TCRbeta clonality, mostly in about a third. CVID subjects shared fewer TCRbeta clones than healthy controls did.

CDR1 is SGHTA, CDR2 FQGNSA, per germline. CDR3 size: 15 residues. Trimming removed 7 bases from V and 4 bases from J; junction bases left unmatched: 8. Worth noting for this clone: Its target is unknown. The read stops 3 residues short of the end of the CDR3; the missing end is completed from the germline J gene.

Using immunoSEQ multiplex PCR, the repertoire was profiled, and TCRdb retains in-frame clones only, with some absent. This sample carries about 52,000 clones, none of them present only once. The specimen was peripheral blood mononuclear cells. The V call is TRBV7-2, the J call TRBJ2-7; 12 bases align to TRBD2. This receptor was obtained from a person aged 18-69 years in good health. CDR3 residues: CASTSGTSGLYEQYF. The sequenced CDR3 bases are TGTGCCAGCACCTCCGGGACTAGCGGGTTATACGAG.